One sample yielded the 2 T cell receptor beta chains listed below, sequenced in a study of blood T cell repertoires in COVID-19. Only in-frame clones appear in the TCRdb table, and some are missing; sequencing was by immunoSEQ multiplex PCR. The sample holds around 56,000 clones, about 73% seen once. Sequencing was performed on peripheral blood. The receptors were gathered from a woman aged 70-85 years with acute or convalescent COVID-19.

This clone showed up just once. The rearrangement uses TRBV6-5 and TRBJ1-2, with TRBD1 matching over 9 bases. The length of the CDR3 is 13 residues. Trimming at V came to 5 bases and at J to 5 bases, leaving 3 bases not matched to a gene. Germline loops: CDR1 MNHEY, CDR2 SVGAGI. The DNA of the CDR3 is TGTGCCAGCAGTACAGGGGGCGGATATGGCTACACCTTC. Amino acid sequence: CASSTGGGYGYTF.

V gene TRBV18 combines with J gene TRBJ1-2, with a possible D match to TRBD1 (5 bases). The CDR3 spans 14 residues. CDR1 and CDR2 (germline): KGHSH, LQKENI. Trimming shortened V by 5 bases and J by 4 bases, and 14 bases separated the two germline ends. This CDR3 is CASSSTGSVYGYTF. CDR3 DNA: TGTGCCAGCTCATCAACAGGATCTGTCTATGGCTACACCTTC.